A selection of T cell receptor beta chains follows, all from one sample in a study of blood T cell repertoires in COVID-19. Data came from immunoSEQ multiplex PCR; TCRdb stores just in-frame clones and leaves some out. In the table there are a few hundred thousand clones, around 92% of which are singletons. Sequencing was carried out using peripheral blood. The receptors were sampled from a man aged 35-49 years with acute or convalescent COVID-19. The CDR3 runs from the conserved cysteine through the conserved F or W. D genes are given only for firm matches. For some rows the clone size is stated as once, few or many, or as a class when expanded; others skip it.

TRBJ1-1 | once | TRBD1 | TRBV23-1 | TGCGCCAGCAGTTACTCGGCGGGACAGGCAGCGGGGACTGAAGCTTTCTTT | CASSYSAGQAAGTEAFF
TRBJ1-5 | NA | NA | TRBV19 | TGTGCCAGTATTTATCGGTACAGCCGATATAGCAATCAGCCCCAGCATTTT | CASIYRYSRYSNQPQHF
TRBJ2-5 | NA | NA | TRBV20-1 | TGCAGTGCTAGTGCCGGGGAACGAGTGCACATGGAGACCCAGTACTTC | CSASAGERVHMETQYF
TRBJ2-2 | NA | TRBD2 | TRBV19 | TGTGCCAGTAGTATGGGACTACTCAGCGGGGAGCTGTTTTTT | CASSMGLLSGELFF
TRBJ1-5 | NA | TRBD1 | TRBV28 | TGTGCCAGCAGTTTTAGGACAGGGGTTCAGCCCCAGCATTTT | CASSFRTGVQPQHF
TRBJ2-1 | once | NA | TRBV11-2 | TGTGCCAGCAGCTTAAGTCCGGCGGGGAGCTACAATGAGCAGTTCTTC | CASSLSPAGSYNEQFF
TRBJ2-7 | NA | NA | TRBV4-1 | TGCGCCAGCAGCCAAGATATAGCCAGGGAATACGAGCAGTACTTC | CASSQDIAREYEQYF
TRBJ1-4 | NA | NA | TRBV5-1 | TGCGCCAGCAGCTTGGATTCGGGGGACGAAAAACTGTTTTTT | CASSLDSGDEKLFF
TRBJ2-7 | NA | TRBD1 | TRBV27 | TGTGCCAGCAGTATGGGACAGAGCTCCTACGAGCAGTACTTC | CASSMGQSSYEQYF
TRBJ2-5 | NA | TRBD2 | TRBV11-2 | TGTGCCAGCAGCTTAGACCTAGCGGGGGGGCCGGAGACCCAGTACTTC | CASSLDLAGGPETQYF
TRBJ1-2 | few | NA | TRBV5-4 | TGTGCCAGCAGCTTGGATAACAGGGTTAGCGGCTACACCTTC | CASSLDNRVSGYTF
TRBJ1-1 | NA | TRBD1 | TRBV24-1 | TGTGCCACCAGTGATGCGCCGGGACAGGGGAACACTGAAGCTTTCTTT | CATSDAPGQGNTEAFF
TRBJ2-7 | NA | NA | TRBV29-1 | TGCAGCGTTGAAAAGGAAGGGGGCTACGAGCAGTACTTC | CSVEKEGGYEQYF
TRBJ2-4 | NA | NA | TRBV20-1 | TGCAGTGGTGTGGCAGGAAACATTCAGTACTTC | CSGVAGNIQYF
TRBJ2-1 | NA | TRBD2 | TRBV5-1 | TGCGCCAGCAGCTCCGGGACTAGCGGTACCCTTAATGAGCAGTTCTTC | CASSSGTSGTLNEQFF
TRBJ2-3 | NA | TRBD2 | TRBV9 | TGTGCCAGCAGCGTAGAAGGGACTAGCGTTGTCACAGATACGCAGTATTTT | CASSVEGTSVVTDTQYF
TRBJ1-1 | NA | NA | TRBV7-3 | TGTGCCAGCAGCGTAAGTACATACACTGAAGCTTTCTTT | CASSVSTYTEAFF
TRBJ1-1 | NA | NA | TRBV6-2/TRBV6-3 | TGTGCCAGCAGTTTGTCGAGGACTGAAGCTTTCTTT | CASSLSRTEAFF
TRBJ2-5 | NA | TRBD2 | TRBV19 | TGTGCCAGTAGTAGCGGGAGCGCAAAAGAGACCCAGTACTTC | CASSSGSAKETQYF
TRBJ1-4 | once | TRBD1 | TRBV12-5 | TGTGCTAGTGGGTCAGGGGACAGCACAACTAATGAAAAACTGTTTTTT | CASGSGDSTTNEKLFF
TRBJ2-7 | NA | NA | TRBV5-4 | TGTGCCAGCAGCACACGATCAGGGGCCTCCTACGAGCAGTACTTC | CASSTRSGASYEQYF
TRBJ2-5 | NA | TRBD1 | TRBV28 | TGTGCCAGCAGCCTGACAGGGCGGGTAGAGACCCAGTACTTC | CASSLTGRVETQYF
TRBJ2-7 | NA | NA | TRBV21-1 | TGTGCCAGCAGCAACTCTAACTCGACTAGCGGGAGGTTATGCGAGCAGTACTTC | CASSNSNSTSGRLCEQYF
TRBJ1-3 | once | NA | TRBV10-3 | TGTGCCATCAGTGAGGGGGCCTCTGGAAACACCATATATTTT | CAISEGASGNTIYF
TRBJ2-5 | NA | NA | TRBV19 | TGTGCCAGTAGTATACGCGGGGAGACCCAGTACTTC | CASSIRGETQYF
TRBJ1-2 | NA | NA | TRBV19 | TGTGCCAGTAGTATATCACAGACCAACTATGGCTACACCTTC | CASSISQTNYGYTF
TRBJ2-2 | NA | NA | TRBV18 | TGTGCCAGCTCACCGCGGGACCCTTTGACTCCCGGGGAGCTGTTTTTT | CASSPRDPLTPGELFF
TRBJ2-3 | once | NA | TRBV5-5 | TGTGCCAGCAGCTTGCGGCTAGCAGCAGATACGCAGTATTTT | CASSLRLAADTQYF
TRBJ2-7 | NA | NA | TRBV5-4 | TGTGCCAGCAGCCCGGGACTCTCTCCCGTCGACGAGCAGTACTTC | CASSPGLSPVDEQYF
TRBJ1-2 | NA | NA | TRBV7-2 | TGTGCCAGCAGCCAAAACCAGGGATACTATGGCTACACCTTC | CASSQNQGYYGYTF
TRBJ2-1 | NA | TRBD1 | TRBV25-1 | TGTGCCAGCAGTAAAGACAGGGGACAGTACAATGAGCAGTTCTTC | CASSKDRGQYNEQFF